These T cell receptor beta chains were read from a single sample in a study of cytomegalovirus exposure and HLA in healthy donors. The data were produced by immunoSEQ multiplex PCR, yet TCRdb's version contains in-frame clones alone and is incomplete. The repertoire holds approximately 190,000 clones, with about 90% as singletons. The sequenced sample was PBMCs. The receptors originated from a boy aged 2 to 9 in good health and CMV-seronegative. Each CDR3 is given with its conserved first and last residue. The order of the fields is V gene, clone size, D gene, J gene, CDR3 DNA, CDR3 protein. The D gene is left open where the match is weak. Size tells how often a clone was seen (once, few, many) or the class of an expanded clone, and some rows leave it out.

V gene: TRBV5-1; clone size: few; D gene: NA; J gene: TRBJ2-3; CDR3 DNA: TGCGCCAGCAGCCCCCCCCTTAGCGGAGCTAGCACAGATACGCAGTATTTT; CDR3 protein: CASSPPLSGASTDTQYF
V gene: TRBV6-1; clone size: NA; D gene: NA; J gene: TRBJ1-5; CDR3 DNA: TGTGCCATACTGATGGGGGGAGGCAATCAGCCCCAGCATTTT; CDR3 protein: CAILMGGGNQPQHF
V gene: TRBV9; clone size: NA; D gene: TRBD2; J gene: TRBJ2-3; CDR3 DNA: TGTGCCAGCAGCCTACTAGCGGGGGGAACCGCTAGCACAGATACGCAGTATTTT; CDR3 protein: CASSLLAGGTASTDTQYF
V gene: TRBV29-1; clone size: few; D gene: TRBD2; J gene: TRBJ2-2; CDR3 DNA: TGCAGCGTTCAGCGGGGTGGGACCGGGGAGCTGTTTTTT; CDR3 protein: CSVQRGGTGELFF
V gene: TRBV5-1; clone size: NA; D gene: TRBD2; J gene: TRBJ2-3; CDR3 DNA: TGCGCCAGCAGCTTGGATTTACTAGCGGGAGTATCAGATACGCAGTATTTT; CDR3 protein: CASSLDLLAGVSDTQYF
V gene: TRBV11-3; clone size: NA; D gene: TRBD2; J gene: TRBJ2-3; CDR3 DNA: TGTGCCAGCAGCTTTACTAGCGGCACAGATACGCAGTATTTT; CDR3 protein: CASSFTSGTDTQYF
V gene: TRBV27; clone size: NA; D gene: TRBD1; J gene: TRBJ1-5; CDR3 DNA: TGTGCCAGCAGTGCATACAGGGGGCGCGGGTCTCAGCCCCAGCATTTT; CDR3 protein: CASSAYRGRGSQPQHF
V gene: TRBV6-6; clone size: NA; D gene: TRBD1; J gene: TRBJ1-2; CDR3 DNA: TGTGCCAGCAGTTACTCGAGGGACAGAGTTAACTATGGCTACACCTTC; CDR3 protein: CASSYSRDRVNYGYTF
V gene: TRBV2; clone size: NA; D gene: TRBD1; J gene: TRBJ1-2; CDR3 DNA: TGTGCCAGCAGTGACAGGACAGGGAGGGGCTATGGCTACACCTTC; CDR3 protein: CASSDRTGRGYGYTF
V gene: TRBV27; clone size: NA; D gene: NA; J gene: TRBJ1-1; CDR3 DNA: TGTGCCAGCAGAGGAGGTGGCTACACTGAAGCTTTCTTT; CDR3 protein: CASRGGGYTEAFF
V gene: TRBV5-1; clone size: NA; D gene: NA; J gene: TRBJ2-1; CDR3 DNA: TGCGCCAGCAGAGCAGGACTCGGACAGAGCAATGAGCAGTTCTTC; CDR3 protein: CASRAGLGQSNEQFF
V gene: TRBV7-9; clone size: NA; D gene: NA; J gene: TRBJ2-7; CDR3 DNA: TGTGCCAGCAGCTACTCCACAGGAGACTACGAGCAGTACTTC; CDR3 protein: CASSYSTGDYEQYF
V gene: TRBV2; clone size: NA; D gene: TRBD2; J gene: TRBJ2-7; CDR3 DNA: TGTGCCAGCAGTGAAGCGCTTCGTGGACTAGCGGACCAACTAACCTACGAGCAGTACTTC; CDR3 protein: CASSEALRGLADQLTYEQYF
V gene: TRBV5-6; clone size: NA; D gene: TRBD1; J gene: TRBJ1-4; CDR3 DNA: TGTGCCAGCAGCTTAACAGGGGCTAATGAAAAACTGTTTTTT; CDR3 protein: CASSLTGANEKLFF
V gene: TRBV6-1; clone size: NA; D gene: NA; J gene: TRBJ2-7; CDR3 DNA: TGTGCCAGCAGTGAAGTACAGGAGACCGAGCAGTACTTC; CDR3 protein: CASSEVQETEQYF
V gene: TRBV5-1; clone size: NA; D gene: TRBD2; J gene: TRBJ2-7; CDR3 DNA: TGCGCCAGCAGCTCGGGACTAGCGGGGGGACAGAACTACGAGCAGTACTTC; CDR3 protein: CASSSGLAGGQNYEQYF
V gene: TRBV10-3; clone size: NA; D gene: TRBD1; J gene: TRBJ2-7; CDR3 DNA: TGTGCCATCAGTGGGGACAGGGGGCGCTACGAGCAGTACTTC; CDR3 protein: CAISGDRGRYEQYF
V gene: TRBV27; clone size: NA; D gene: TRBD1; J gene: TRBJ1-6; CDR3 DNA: TGTGCCAGCGGACAGGGTACGACCCTCCACTTT; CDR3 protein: CASGQGTTLHF
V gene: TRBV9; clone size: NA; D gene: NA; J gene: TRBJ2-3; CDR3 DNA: TGTGCCAGCAGCGGTCAGGGGACCCGAGATACGCAGTATTTT; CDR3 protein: CASSGQGTRDTQYF
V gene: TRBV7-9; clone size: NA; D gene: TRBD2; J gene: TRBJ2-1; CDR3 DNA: TGTGCCAGCAGCCCCAAGACTAGCGGGAGCGGCTACAATGAGCAGTTCTTC; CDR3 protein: CASSPKTSGSGYNEQFF
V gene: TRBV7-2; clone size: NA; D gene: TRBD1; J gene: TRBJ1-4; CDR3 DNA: TGTGCCAGCAGCTTAGCCCTACAGGGGACTAATGAAAAACTGTTTTTT; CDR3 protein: CASSLALQGTNEKLFF
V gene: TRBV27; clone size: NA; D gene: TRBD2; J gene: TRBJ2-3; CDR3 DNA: TGTGCCAGCAGTTTACGCGGGGGGGCCTTAGATACGCAGTATTTT; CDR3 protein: CASSLRGGALDTQYF
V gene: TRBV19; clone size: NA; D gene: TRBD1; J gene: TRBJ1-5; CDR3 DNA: TGTGCCAGTACCCCACGAGGGACAGGGGATCAGCCCCAGCATTTT; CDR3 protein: CASTPRGTGDQPQHF
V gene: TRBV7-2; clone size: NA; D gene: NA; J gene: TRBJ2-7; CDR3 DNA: TGTGCCAGCAGCTTAAATGGGTTGGGAGCCTACGAGCAGTACTTC; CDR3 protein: CASSLNGLGAYEQYF
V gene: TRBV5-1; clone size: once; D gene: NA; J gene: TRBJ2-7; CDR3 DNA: TGCGCCAGCAGCTTGTTGGGTTCCGGAGATGGCTACGAGCAGTACTTC; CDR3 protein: CASSLLGSGDGYEQYF
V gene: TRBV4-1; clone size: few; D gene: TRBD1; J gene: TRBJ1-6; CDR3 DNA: TGCGCCAGCAGCCAAGGACGGGGACAGGGGGGTAATTCACCCCTCCACTTT; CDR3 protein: CASSQGRGQGGNSPLHF
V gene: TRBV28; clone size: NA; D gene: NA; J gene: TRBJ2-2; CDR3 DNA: TGTGCCAGCAGTTTGGGTCCCCCGGGGACCGGGGAGCTGTTTTTT; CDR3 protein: CASSLGPPGTGELFF
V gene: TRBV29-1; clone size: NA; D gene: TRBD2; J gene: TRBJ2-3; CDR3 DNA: TGCAGAGCAGCGGGGGCCCTACCAGATACGCAGTATTTT; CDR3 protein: CRAAGALPDTQYF
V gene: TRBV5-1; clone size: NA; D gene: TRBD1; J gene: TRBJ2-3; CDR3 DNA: TGCGCCAGCAGCGTCGACAGGGGCAGCACAGATACGCAGTATTTT; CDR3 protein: CASSVDRGSTDTQYF
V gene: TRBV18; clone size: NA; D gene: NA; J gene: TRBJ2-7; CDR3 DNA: TGTGCCAGCTCACCCCCGTCGGGGGACGAGCAGTACTTC; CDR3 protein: CASSPPSGDEQYF
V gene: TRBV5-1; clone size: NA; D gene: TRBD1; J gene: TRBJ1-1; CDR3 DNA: TGCGCCAGCAGCTCAAGGACAGGGAACACTGAAGCTTTCTTT; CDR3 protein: CASSSRTGNTEAFF
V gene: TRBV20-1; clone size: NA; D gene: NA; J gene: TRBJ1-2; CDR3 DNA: TGCAGTGCTGAACAGGTGGATGGCTACACCTTC; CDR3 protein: CSAEQVDGYTF